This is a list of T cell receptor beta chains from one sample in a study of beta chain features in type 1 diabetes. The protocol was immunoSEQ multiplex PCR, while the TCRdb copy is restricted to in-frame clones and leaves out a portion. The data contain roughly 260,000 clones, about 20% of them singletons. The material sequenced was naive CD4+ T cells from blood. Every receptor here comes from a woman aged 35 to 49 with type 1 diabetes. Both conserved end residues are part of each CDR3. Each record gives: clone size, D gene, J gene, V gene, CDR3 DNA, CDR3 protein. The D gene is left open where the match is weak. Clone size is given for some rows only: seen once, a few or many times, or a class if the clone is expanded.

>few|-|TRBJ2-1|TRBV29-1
TGCAGCGCGGCCTACAATGAGCAGTTCTTC
CSAAYNEQFF
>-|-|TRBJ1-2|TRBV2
TGTGCCAGCAGTGCGGGGAGCTATGGCTACACCTTC
CASSAGSYGYTF
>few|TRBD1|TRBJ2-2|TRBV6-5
TGTGCCAGCAGGACGGGACAGGGGAACACCGGGGAGCTGTTTTTT
CASRTGQGNTGELFF
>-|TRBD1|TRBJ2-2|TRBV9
TGTGCCAGCAGCGCCGCGGGGACAGGGGTGGCCGGGGAGCTGTTTTTT
CASSAAGTGVAGELFF
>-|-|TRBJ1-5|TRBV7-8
TGTGCCAGCAGCTCTCAGACGGAGCCGGTAGCCCAGCATTTT
CASSSQTEPVAQHF
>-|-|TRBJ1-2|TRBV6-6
TGTGCCAGCAGTTACTCGTCAGGGATCTATGGCTACACCTTC
CASSYSSGIYGYTF
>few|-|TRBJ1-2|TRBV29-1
TGCAGCGTTGAGTCAATGGGGGACTTGGGTGGCTACACCTTC
CSVESMGDLGGYTF
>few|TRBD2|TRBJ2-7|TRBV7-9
TGTGCCAGCAGCCGAGGGACTAGCGGGGCCTACTTC
CASSRGTSGAYF
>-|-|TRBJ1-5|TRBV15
TGTGCCACCAGCACCGACTCCAGAGGGCAGCCCCAGCATTTT
CATSTDSRGQPQHF
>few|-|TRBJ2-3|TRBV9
TGTGCCAGCAGCCCCCGACAAGGTGACGGCACAGATACGCAGTATTTT
CASSPRQGDGTDTQYF
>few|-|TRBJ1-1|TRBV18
TGTGCCAGCTCTCGGGAGACAGTGAACACTGAAGCTTTCTTT
CASSRETVNTEAFF
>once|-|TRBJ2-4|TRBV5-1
TGCGCCAGCAGCGGAGGGGATGAGGCCAAAAACATTCAGTACTTC
CASSGGDEAKNIQYF
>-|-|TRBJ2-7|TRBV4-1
TGCGCCAGCAGCCAGTGGCCCCGGGAGGAGCAGTACTTC
CASSQWPREEQYF
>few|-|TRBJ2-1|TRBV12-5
TGTGCTAGTGGGCTTGGGGAGTACAATGAGCAGTTCTTC
CASGLGEYNEQFF
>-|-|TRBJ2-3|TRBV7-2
TGTGCCAGCAGCTTAGGGACAACCAGTGCAGATACGCAGTATTTT
CASSLGTTSADTQYF
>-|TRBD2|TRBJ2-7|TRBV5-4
TGTGCCAGCAGCCCCCCGGGACTAGCTGCCGAGCAGTACTTC
CASSPPGLAAEQYF
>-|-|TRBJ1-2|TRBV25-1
TGTGCCAGCAGTGAATATACCAGTGCGGGTGGCTACACCTTC
CASSEYTSAGGYTF
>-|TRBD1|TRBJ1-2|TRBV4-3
TGCGCCAGCTGCCCCGCACAGGGGGAAGGCTATGGCTACACCTTC
CASCPAQGEGYGYTF
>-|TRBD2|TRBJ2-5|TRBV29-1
TGCAGCTCTAGACTAGCGGACCAAGAGACCCAGTACTTC
CSSRLADQETQYF
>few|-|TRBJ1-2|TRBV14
TGTGCCAGCAGCCTCTTCCGAGAAGACTATGGCTACACCTTC
CASSLFREDYGYTF
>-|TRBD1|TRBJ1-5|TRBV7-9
TGTGCCAGCAGCTTAGTCAGGGGGACGGGAGCGGGCAATCAGCCCCAGCATTTT
CASSLVRGTGAGNQPQHF
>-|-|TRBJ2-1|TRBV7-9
TGTGCCAGCAGCTTAGTGGCGGCCTATGAGCAGTTCTTC
CASSLVAAYEQFF
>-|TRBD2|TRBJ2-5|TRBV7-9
TGTGCCAGCAGCTTCCTCCCCCGACTAGCGGTAGCCCTGTCCCAGTACTTC
CASSFLPRLAVALSQYF
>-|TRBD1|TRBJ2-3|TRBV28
TGTGCCAGCAGTACTCGGGACAGTTCCACAGATACGCAGTATTTT
CASSTRDSSTDTQYF
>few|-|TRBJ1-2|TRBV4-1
TGCGCCAGCAGCCAAGATCGAGGAGGGAGCTATGGCTACACCTTC
CASSQDRGGSYGYTF
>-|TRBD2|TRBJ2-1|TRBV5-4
TGTGCCAGCAGCTCCCGGGGGGTGGCGGGGGAACAGTTCTTC
CASSSRGVAGEQFF
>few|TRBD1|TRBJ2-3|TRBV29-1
TGCAGCATGGACAGGGAGAGTACAGATACGCAGTATTTT
CSMDRESTDTQYF
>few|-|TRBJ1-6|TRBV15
TGTGCCACCAGCAGAGATCACAGGGAAAGGAGTTCACCCCTCCACTTT
CATSRDHRERSSPLHF
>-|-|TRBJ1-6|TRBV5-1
TGCGCCAGCAGCCCTGAGGGCCAGGCCGATTCACCCCTCCACTTT
CASSPEGQADSPLHF
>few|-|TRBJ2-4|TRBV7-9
TGTGCCAGCAGCTATCGGGTCTTGGCCAAAAACATTCAGTACTTC
CASSYRVLAKNIQYF
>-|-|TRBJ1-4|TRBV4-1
TGCGCCAGCAGCCCGCGAGGAGGGGAATCCGAAAAACTGTTTTTT
CASSPRGGESEKLFF
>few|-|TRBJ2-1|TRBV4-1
TGCGCCAGCAGCCAAGTCCTAGTGCATTATGAGCAGTTCTTC
CASSQVLVHYEQFF
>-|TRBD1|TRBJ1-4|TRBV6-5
TGTGCCAGCAGTAACAACAGGGGAAGGGATGAAAAACTGTTTTTT
CASSNNRGRDEKLFF
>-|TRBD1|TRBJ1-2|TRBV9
TGTGCCAGCACCCGGGACAGACTCTTTTATGGCTACACCTTC
CASTRDRLFYGYTF
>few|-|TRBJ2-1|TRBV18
TGTGCCAGCTCACGCACGGGTGAGCAGTTCTTC
CASSRTGEQFF
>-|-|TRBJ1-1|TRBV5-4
TGTGCCAGCAACCCGGTCAGCGATAACACTGAAGCTTTCTTT
CASNPVSDNTEAFF
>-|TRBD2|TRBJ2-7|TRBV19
TGTGCCAGTACCCCGACTAGCGCATCCTACGAGCAGTACTTC
CASTPTSASYEQYF
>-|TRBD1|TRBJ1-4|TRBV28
TGTGCCAGCAAGCCGGGACAGGGGCGGCCTCCGAGCGAAAAACTGTTTTTT
CASKPGQGRPPSEKLFF
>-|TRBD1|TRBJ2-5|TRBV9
TGTGCCAGCAGCGCGGACAGGGCCCGAGAGACCCAGTACTTC
CASSADRARETQYF
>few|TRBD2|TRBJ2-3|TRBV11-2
TGTGCCAGCAGCCTTAGACTAGCGGGCCGAGTTGATACGCAGTATTTT
CASSLRLAGRVDTQYF
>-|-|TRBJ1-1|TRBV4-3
TGCGCCAGCAGCCAAAGTACAGGGTGGCCCGACACTGAAGCTTTCTTT
CASSQSTGWPDTEAFF
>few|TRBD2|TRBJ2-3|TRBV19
TGTGCCAGTAAGGGACTAGCGGGAGGAGATACGCAGTATTTT
CASKGLAGGDTQYF
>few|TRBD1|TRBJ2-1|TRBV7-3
TGTGCCAGCAGCTCCACTGACAGGGGGGACAATGAGCAGTTCTTC
CASSSTDRGDNEQFF
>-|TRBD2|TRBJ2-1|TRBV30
TGTGCCTGGAGTGGAAGGACTAGCTCCTGGGTTGAGCAGTTCTTC
CAWSGRTSSWVEQFF
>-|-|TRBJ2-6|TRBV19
TGTGCCAGTAGTGGGGCGTCCTCTGGGGCCAACGTCCTGACTTTC
CASSGASSGANVLTF
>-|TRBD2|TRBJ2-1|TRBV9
TGTGCCAGCAGCGTTGTGACTAGCAGTGATGAGCAGTTCTTC
CASSVVTSSDEQFF
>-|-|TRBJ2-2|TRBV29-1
TGCAGCGTGGGAAGGGGGACCGGGGAGCTGTTTTTT
CSVGRGTGELFF
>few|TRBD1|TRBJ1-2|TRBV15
TGTGCCACCAGCGGGACAGGGAATGGCTACACCTTC
CATSGTGNGYTF
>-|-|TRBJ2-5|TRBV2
TGTGCCAGCCGCTTTATTTCAGGGGAGACCCAGTACTTC
CASRFISGETQYF
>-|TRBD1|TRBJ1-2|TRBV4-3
TGCGCCAGCAGCCGGCAACAGGGGGTTAACTATGGCTACACCTTC
CASSRQQGVNYGYTF
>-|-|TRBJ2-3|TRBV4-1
TGCGCCAGCAGCCTCCTTACCAGAGATACGCAGTATTTT
CASSLLTRDTQYF
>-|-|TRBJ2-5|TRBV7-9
TGTGCCAGCACCTCGTACACGACAGTACAAGAGACCCAGTACTTC
CASTSYTTVQETQYF
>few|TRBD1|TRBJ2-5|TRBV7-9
TGTGCCAACGATCGACAGGGTTTTTACGAGACCCAGTACTTC
CANDRQGFYETQYF
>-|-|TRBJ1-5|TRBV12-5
TGTGCTAGTGGTTTGGACCGAGATCAGCCCCAGCATTTT
CASGLDRDQPQHF